Following are 23 T cell receptor beta chains from one sample sequenced in a study of cytomegalovirus exposure and HLA in healthy donors. Clones were read by immunoSEQ multiplex PCR, and TCRdb kept only the in-frame ones, dropping some. Here the sample spans some 79,000 clones, 90% to 95% being singletons. Input material: PBMCs. The receptors were sampled from a woman under 30 in good health and CMV-seropositive.

The rearrangement joins TRBV10-3 to TRBJ2-7; D may be TRBD2 (6 bases). The CDR3 loop spans 15 amino acids. Per germline, CDR1 ENHRY and CDR2 SYGVKD. Deletions cut 3 bases from V and 0 bases from J, with 12 bases between. In DNA, the CDR3 is TGTGCCATCAGTGATGCCCTAGCGAGCTCCTACGAGCAGTACTTC. This translates into CAISDALASSYEQYF.

The gene calls are TRBV9 and TRBJ2-5; 7 nucleotides align to TRBD1. From germline, CDR1 is SGDLS and CDR2 YYNGEE. The CDR3 consists of 16 residues. The junction had 7 bases not matched to a gene; V was cut back by 2 bases and J by 0 bases. The CDR3 protein is CASSVRDREYQETQYF. In nucleotides, the CDR3 is TGTGCCAGCAGCGTCCGCGACAGGGAGTACCAAGAGACCCAGTACTTC.

J is TRBJ2-1 and V is TRBV6-4, with 9 nucleotides matching TRBD2. CDR1 MRHNA and CDR2 SNTAGT come from the germline V gene. The CDR3 extends over 14 amino acids. J was trimmed by 6 bases and V by 5 bases; bases with no gene match: 5. CDR3 in amino acids: CASSKTSGLNEQFF. In nucleotides, the CDR3 is TGTGCCAGCAGTAAAACTAGCGGGCTCAATGAGCAGTTCTTC.

The V and J genes are TRBV19 and TRBJ2-2; a possible D gene is TRBD2 (6 bases). The CDR3 length is 14 residues. Trimming took 4 bases from V and 3 from J, leaving 9 bases between them. CDR1 LNHDA and CDR2 SQIVND come from the germline V gene (reference sequence). CDR3 nucleotides: TGTGCCAGTAGTAGCCCGGGGGACACCGGGGAGCTGTTTTTT. Translating gives CASSSPGDTGELFF.

The rearrangement uses TRBV5-8 and TRBJ1-1, with 8 nucleotides matching TRBD1. CDR1 and CDR2 (germline): SGHTS, YDEGEE. This CDR3 is built from 13 residues. V trimming: 4 bases; J trimming: 9 bases; junction bases outside the gene matches: 8. The CDR3 loop is CASSTEDRAKAFF. CDR3 DNA sequence: TGTGCCAGCAGCACGGAGGACAGGGCAAAAGCTTTCTTT.

V usage is TRBV6-4 and J usage is TRBJ2-3; D is possibly TRBD2 (5 bases). V was pared by 2 bases and J by 1 base, with 10 bases between. The CDR3 runs 15 residues. CDR1 and CDR2 from the germline V gene are MRHNA and SNTAGT. Here the CDR3 reads CASSDANGGTDTQYF. The DNA of the CDR3 is TGTGCCAGCAGTGACGCGAACGGGGGCACAGATACGCAGTATTTT.

Regarding this clone: Germline and junction disagree at one end, which may indicate a read error. The J gene is TRBJ1-1, the V gene TRBV7-7, with 7 bases aligning to TRBD1. CDR1 and CDR2 (germline): SSHAT, FNYEAQ (reference sequence). This CDR3 is built from 13 residues. In nucleotides, the CDR3 is TGTGCTAGCAGCTTAAACAGGGGTACTGAAGCTTTCTTT. This encodes CASSLNRGTEAFF. Full variable domain (outside the CDR3, taken from reference TRBV7-7 and TRBJ1-1): GAGVSQSPRYKVTKRGQDVTLRCDPISSHATLYWYQQALGQGPEFLTYFNYEAQPDKSGLPSDRFSAERPEGSISTLTIQRTEQRDSAMYRCASSLNRGTEAFFGQGTRLTVV.

The chain carries TRBV6-5 and TRBJ1-2; the D gene is possibly TRBD1 (5 bases). This CDR3 comprises 12 residues. Trimming shortened V by 0 bases and J by 9 bases, and 8 bases separated the two germline ends. CDR1 is MNHEY and CDR2 is SVGAGI in the germline V gene. The DNA of the CDR3 is TGTGCCAGCAGTTACTCAGGGGAACGCTACACCTTC. Encoded protein: CASSYSGERYTF.

The chain employs TRBV25-1 and TRBJ1-4, with 7 nucleotides matching TRBD1. Trimming cost V 7 bases and J 5 bases; bases outside gene matches: 4. Germline V gene lookup returns CDR1 MGHDK and CDR2 SYGVNS. CDR3 length: 13 residues. CDR3 DNA sequence: TGTGCCAGCAAGGGGGCGGGAAATGAAAAACTGTTTTTT. It yields the protein CASKGAGNEKLFF. The whole variable domain, filled in from reference TRBV25-1 and TRBJ1-4, reads EADIYQTPRYLVIGTGKKITLECSQTMGHDKMYWYQQDPGMELHLIHYSYGVNSTEKGDLSSESTVSRIRTEHFPLTLESARPSHTSQYLCASKGAGNEKLFFGSGTQLSVL.

The genes are TRBV11-3 and TRBJ2-5; perhaps TRBD2 as D (5 bases). V was cut by 1 base and J by 2 bases, with 11 bases left in between. The germline V gene has CDR1 SGHNT and CDR2 YENEEA. CDR3 size: 15 residues. The CDR3 nucleotides are TGTGCCAGCAGCTTAGGCAGTCGGGAACAAGAGACCCAGTACTTC. This sequence encodes CASSLGSREQETQYF.

V usage is TRBV7-2 and J usage is TRBJ1-4; TRBD1 matches 7 bases. The V segment lost 2 bases and the J segment 0 bases; nucleotides outside the gene matches: 6. CDR1 is SGHTA, CDR2 FQGNSA, per germline. The CDR3 length is 17 residues. The CDR3 coding sequence is TGTGCCAGCAGCTTAACTTTCGGGACAGCAACTAATGAAAAACTGTTTTTT. Its translation: CASSLTFGTATNEKLFF.

V gene TRBV11-3 combines with J gene TRBJ2-5; D perhaps matches TRBD1 (6 bases). The CDR3 is 16 residues long. Trimming took off 3 bases at V and 4 bases at J, with 18 bases between the two ends. Germline CDR1 and CDR2: SGHNT and YENEEA. The chain's CDR3 is CASSLAMGLGGETQYF. The CDR3 nucleotides read TGTGCCAGCAGCTTGGCCATGGGGCTAGGGGGAGAGACCCAGTACTTC.

This clone was detected only a few times. One junction end disagrees with the germline gene, perhaps due to a read error. The V gene is TRBV15, the J gene TRBJ2-2; D gene ambiguous. The CDR3 has 13 amino acids. Germline V CDR1 and CDR2: LNHNV, YYDKDF (reference sequence). The CDR3 spells CATSRDMTGELFF. Here the CDR3 DNA reads TGTGCCACCAGTAGAGATATGACCGGGGAGCTGTTTTTT.

This rearrangement joins TRBV5-6 to TRBJ1-2; 9 bases match TRBD1. Germline trimming cut 4 bases from V and 4 bases from J; bases unmatched to any gene: 5. Per the germline V gene, CDR1 is SGHDT and CDR2 is YYEEEE. The CDR3 extends over 14 amino acids. The CDR3 loop reads CASSIQGAPYGYTF. CDR3 bases: TGTGCCAGCAGCATACAGGGGGCGCCCTATGGCTACACCTTC.

The chain joins TRBV19 to TRBJ1-3; weak D call: TRBD1 (6 bases). The V and J ends lost 7 bases and 0 bases respectively, with 16 bases between them. Germline CDR1 LNHDA, CDR2 SQIVND (reference sequence). The CDR3 contains 16 residues. DNA of the CDR3: TGTGCCAGTAAACCCCGGGGGGCCTCCTCTGGAAACACCATATATTTT. This encodes CASKPRGASSGNTIYF.

The J gene is TRBJ2-1, the V gene TRBV7-2; D ambiguous. V dropped 2 bases and J dropped 8 bases, with 7 bases sitting between them. Germline-derived CDR1 and CDR2 are SGHTA and FQGNSA. The CDR3 length is 12 residues. The CDR3 nucleotides read TGTGCCAGCAGCTTACTCGCAGATGAGCAGTTCTTC. Protein product: CASSLLADEQFF.

This sequence joins TRBV9 and TRBJ2-3, with D possibly being TRBD2 (7 bases). CDR3 length: 18 amino acids. The germline V and J ends were trimmed by 2 bases and 8 bases, with 27 bases remaining between them. CDR1 SGDLS and CDR2 YYNGEE come from the germline V gene. Written as DNA, the CDR3 is TGTGCCAGCAGCGTGGGAGGCGGGGGCGCTCCACTTCAGGGTACGCAGTATTTT. Its translation is CASSVGGGGAPLQGTQYF.

The rearrangement uses TRBV19 and TRBJ2-7, with D maybe TRBD2 (5 bases). The V end lost 1 base, the J end lost 6 bases, and 10 bases lay between the germline ends. This CDR3 spans 13 amino acids. Germline lookup yields CDR1 LNHDA and CDR2 SQIVND (reference sequence). This CDR3 reads CASSIAGWGEQYF. The CDR3 DNA sequence: TGTGCCAGTAGTATAGCGGGGTGGGGCGAGCAGTACTTC.

The chain recombines TRBV5-8 with TRBJ1-6; tentatively, D is TRBD1 (5 bases). The length of the CDR3 is 16 residues. Germline V gene lookup returns CDR1 SGHTS and CDR2 YDEGEE. V lost 4 bases to trimming and J lost 7 bases, with 18 bases between them. This CDR3 is CASSGRGILGNSPLHF. The DNA for the CDR3 is TGTGCCAGCAGCGGTAGGGGTATTCTCGGGAATTCACCCCTCCACTTT.

The rearrangement uses TRBV27 and TRBJ1-1; the D is unclear. Trimming removed 0 bases from V and 3 bases from J, with 11 bases in between. The CDR3 has 15 residues. Germline CDR1 is MNHEY and CDR2 is SMNVEV (reference sequence). This chain's CDR3 is CASSLSAGRDTEAFF. CDR3 coding DNA: TGTGCCAGCAGTTTATCAGCTGGGCGGGACACTGAAGCTTTCTTT.

The chain links TRBV7-9 to TRBJ2-7; D is unclear. Trimming removed 4 bases from V and 0 bases from J, with 7 bases in between. Germline loops: CDR1 SEHNR, CDR2 FQNEAQ (reference sequence). The CDR3 sequence is 13 residues long. The CDR3 loop is CASSSISSYEQYF. CDR3 nucleotide sequence: TGTGCCAGCAGCTCGATTAGCTCCTACGAGCAGTACTTC.

The V call is TRBV19, the J call TRBJ1-1, with D uncertain. There are 16 residues in the CDR3. V lost 5 bases and J 4 bases, leaving 20 bases between the germline ends. Looked up from germline, CDR1 is LNHDA and CDR2 is SQIVND (reference sequence). The CDR3 DNA reads as TGTGCCAGTAGTGCCCTTCTTGGTCAAAGAGGCACTGAAGCTTTCTTT. As protein: CASSALLGQRGTEAFF.

This clone was counted a few times. This chain uses TRBV6-5 with TRBJ2-1; tentatively, D is TRBD2 (6 bases). CDR3 length equals 15 residues. With 2 bases removed from V and 3 bases from J, the gap between germline ends came to 11 bases. Germline loops: CDR1 MNHEY, CDR2 SVGAGI. This chain's CDR3 is CASSYATGGYNEQFF. The CDR3 region has the DNA TGTGCCAGCAGTTACGCTACCGGGGGCTACAATGAGCAGTTCTTC.